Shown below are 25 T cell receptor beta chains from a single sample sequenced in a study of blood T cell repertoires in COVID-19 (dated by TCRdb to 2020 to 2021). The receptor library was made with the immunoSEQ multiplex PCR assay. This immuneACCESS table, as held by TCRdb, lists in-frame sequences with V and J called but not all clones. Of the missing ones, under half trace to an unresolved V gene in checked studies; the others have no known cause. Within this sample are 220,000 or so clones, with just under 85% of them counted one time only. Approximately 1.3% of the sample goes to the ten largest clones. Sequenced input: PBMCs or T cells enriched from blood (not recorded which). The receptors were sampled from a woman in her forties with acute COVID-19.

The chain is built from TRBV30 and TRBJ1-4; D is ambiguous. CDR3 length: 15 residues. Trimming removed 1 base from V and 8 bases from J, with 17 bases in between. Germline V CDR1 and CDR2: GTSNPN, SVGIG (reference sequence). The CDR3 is CAWSAGIGDGEKLFF. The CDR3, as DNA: TGTGCCTGGAGTGCGGGCATCGGGGATGGAGAAAAACTGTTTTTT. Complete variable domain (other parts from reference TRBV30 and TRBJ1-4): SQTIHQWPATLVQPVGSPLSLECTVEGTSNPNLYWYRQAAGRGLQLLFYSVGIGQISSEVPQNLSASRPQDRQFILSSKKLLLSDSGFYLCAWSAGIGDGEKLFFGSGTQLSVL.

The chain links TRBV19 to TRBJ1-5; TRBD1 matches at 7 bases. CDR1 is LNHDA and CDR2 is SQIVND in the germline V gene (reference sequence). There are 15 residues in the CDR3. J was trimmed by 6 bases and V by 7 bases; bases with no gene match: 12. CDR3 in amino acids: CASISAGGQTQPQHF. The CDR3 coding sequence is TGTGCCAGTATATCCGCAGGGGGGCAGACTCAGCCCCAGCATTTT.

The CDR3 DNA is TGTGCCAGCAGCTTGGCTACTAGCGGGAGTTACACAGATACGCAGTATTTT. It is translated as CASSLATSGSYTDTQYF. This chain joins TRBV5-6 and TRBJ2-3; 11 bases line up with TRBD2. CDR1 and CDR2 from the germline V gene are SGHDT and YYEEEE. This CDR3 has 17 residues. V gave up 0 bases and J gave up 2 bases; unmatched junction bases: 5. Supplemented by reference TRBV5-6 and TRBJ2-3, the full variable domain reads DAGVTQSPTHLIKTRGQQVTLRCSPKSGHDTVSWYQQALGQGPQFIFQYYEEEERQRGNFPDRFSGHQFPNYSSELNVNALLLGDSALYLCASSLATSGSYTDTQYFGPGTRLTVL.

CDR3 region: CASSGDSRPLLDQPQHF. In DNA form, the CDR3 reads TGTGCCAGCAGTGGGGACTCGAGACCCCTCTTGGATCAGCCCCAGCATTTT. V gene TRBV6-1 combines with J gene TRBJ1-5; maybe TRBD1 (5 bases). This CDR3 is built from 17 residues. Trimming took off 4 bases at V and 5 bases at J, with 21 bases between the two ends. Germline V gives CDR1 MNHNS, CDR2 SASEGT.

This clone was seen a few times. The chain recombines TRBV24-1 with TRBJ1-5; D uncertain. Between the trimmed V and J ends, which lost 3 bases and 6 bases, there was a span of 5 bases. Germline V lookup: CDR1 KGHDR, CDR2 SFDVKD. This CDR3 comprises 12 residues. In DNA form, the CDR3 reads TGTGCCACCAGTGATGCAGGTCAGCCCCAGCATTTT. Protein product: CATSDAGQPQHF.

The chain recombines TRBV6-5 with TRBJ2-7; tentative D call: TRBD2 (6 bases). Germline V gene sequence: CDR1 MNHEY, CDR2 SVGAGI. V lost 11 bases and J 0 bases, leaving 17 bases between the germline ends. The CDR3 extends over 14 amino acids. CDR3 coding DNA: TGTGCCGGTTCCTCGGGAGAGAGCTCCTACGAGCAGTACTTC. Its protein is CAGSSGESSYEQYF.

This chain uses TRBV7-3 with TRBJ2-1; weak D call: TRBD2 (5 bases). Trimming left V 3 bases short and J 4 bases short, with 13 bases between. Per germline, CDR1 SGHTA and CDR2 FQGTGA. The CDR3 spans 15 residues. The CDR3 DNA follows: TGTGCCAGCAGCTTGAATGCAGGCGGGTACAATGAGCAGTTCTTC. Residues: CASSLNAGGYNEQFF.

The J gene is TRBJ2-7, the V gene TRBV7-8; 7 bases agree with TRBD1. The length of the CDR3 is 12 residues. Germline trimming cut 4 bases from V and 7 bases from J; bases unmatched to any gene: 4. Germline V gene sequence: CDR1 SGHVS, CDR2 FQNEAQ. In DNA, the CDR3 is TGTGCCAGCAGCTCGACAGGGAATGAGCAGTACTTC. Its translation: CASSSTGNEQYF.

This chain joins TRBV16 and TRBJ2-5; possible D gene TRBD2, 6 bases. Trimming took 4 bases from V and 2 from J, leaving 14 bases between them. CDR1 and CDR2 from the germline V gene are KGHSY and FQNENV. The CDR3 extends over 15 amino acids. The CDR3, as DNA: TGTGCCAGCAGCCTTAATCACGGGAGACAAGAGACCCAGTACTTC. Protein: CASSLNHGRQETQYF.

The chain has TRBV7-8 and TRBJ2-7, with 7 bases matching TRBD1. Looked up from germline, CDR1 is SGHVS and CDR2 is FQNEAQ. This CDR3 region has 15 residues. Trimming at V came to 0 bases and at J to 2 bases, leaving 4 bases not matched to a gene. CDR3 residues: CASSLAATGTYEQYF. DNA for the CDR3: TGTGCCAGCAGCTTAGCGGCGACAGGGACCTACGAGCAGTACTTC.

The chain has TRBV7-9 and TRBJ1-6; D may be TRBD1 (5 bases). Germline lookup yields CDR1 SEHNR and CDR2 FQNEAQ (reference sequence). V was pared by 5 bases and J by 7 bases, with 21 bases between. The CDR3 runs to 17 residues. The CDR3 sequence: CASSQPHAGGGNSPLHF. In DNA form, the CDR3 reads TGTGCCAGCAGCCAACCCCACGCCGGGGGAGGAAATTCACCCCTCCACTTT. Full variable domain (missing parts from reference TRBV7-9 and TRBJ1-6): DTGVSQNPRHKITKRGQNVTFRCDPISEHNRLYWYRQTLGQGPEFLTYFQNEAQLEKSRLLSDRFSAERPKGSFSTLEIQRTEQGDSAMYLCASSQPHAGGGNSPLHFGNGTRLTVT.

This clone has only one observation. The CDR3 region has the DNA TGTGCCAGCAGCTTGGAAGGGACTTTCGACACAGATACGCAGTATTTT. This gives the protein CASSLEGTFDTDTQYF. The rearrangement uses TRBV5-4 and TRBJ2-3; possibly TRBD2 for D (6 bases). Trimming took 0 bases from V and 2 from J, leaving 13 bases between them. Germline V gene sequence: CDR1 SGHNT, CDR2 YYREEE (reference sequence). There are 16 residues in the CDR3.

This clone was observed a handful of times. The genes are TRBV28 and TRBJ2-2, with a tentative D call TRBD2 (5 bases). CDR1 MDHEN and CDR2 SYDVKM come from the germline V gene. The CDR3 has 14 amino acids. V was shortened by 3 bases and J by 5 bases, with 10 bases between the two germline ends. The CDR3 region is CASSLNRGTGELFF. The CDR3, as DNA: TGTGCCAGCAGTTTGAACAGAGGGACCGGGGAGCTGTTTTTT.

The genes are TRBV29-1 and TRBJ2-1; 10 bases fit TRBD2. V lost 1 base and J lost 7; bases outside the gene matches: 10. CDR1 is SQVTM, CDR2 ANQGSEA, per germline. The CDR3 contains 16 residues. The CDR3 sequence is CSVEGGFGTSVNEQFF. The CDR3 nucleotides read TGCAGCGTTGAAGGGGGGTTTGGGACTAGCGTAAATGAGCAGTTCTTC.

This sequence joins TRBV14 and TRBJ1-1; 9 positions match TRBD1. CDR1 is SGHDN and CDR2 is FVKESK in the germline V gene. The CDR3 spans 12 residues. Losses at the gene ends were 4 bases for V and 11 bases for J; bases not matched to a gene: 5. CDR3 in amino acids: CASSRHGTGAFF. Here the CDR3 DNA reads TGTGCCAGCAGCCGCCACGGGACAGGGGCTTTCTTT.

The CDR3 is CASSPRTDNGYTF. In nucleotides, the CDR3 is TGTGCCAGCAGCCCTAGGACAGACAATGGCTACACCTTC. The chain is built from TRBV7-9 and TRBJ1-2; perhaps TRBD1 as D (6 bases). V dropped 5 bases and J dropped 6 bases, with 13 bases sitting between them. CDR1 is SEHNR, CDR2 FQNEAQ, per germline (reference sequence). The CDR3 is made up of 13 amino acids.

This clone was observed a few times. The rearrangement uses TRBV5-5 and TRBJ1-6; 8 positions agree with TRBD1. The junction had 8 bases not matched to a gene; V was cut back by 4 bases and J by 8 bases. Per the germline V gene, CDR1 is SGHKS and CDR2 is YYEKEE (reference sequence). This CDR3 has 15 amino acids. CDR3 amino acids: CASSKNTGGDSPLHF. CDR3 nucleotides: TGTGCCAGCAGCAAAAATACAGGGGGGGATTCACCCCTCCACTTT.

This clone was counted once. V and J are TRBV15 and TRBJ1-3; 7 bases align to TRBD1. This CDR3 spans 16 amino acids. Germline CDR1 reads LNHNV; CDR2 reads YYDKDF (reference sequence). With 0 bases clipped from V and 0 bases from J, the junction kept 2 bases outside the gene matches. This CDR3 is CATSREGTDSGNTIYF. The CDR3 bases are TGTGCCACCAGCAGAGAGGGGACAGACTCTGGAAACACCATATATTTT.

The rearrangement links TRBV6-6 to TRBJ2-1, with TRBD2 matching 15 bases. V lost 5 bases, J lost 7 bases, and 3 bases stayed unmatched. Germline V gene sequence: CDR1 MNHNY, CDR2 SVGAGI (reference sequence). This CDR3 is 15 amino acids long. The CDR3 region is CASSPGTSGGNEQFF. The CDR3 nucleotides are TGTGCCAGCAGTCCCGGGACTAGCGGGGGGAATGAGCAGTTCTTC.

CDR3 in amino acids: CASSSELAHEQYF. DNA of the CDR3: TGTGCCAGCAGTTCAGAACTAGCCCACGAGCAGTACTTC. V is TRBV27 and J is TRBJ2-7; a possible D gene is TRBD2 (6 bases). CDR3 size: 13 residues. Germline values: CDR1 MNHEY, CDR2 SMNVEV (reference sequence). V lost 4 bases to trimming and J lost 5 bases, with 12 bases between them.

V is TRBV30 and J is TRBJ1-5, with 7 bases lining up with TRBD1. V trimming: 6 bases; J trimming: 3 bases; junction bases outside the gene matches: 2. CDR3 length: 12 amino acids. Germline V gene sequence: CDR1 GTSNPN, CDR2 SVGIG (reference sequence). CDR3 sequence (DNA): TGTGCCTGCGGGACAGTCAATCAGCCCCAGCATTTT. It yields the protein CACGTVNQPQHF.

CDR3 protein: CASSLSSGLNTEAFF. The CDR3 nucleotides are TGCGCCAGCAGCTTGTCGTCGGGGTTGAACACTGAAGCTTTCTTT. This chain connects TRBV5-1 to TRBJ1-1; no definite D call. CDR1 is SGHRS and CDR2 is YFSETQ in the germline V gene. The CDR3 totals 15 residues. V was cut by 1 base and J by 0 bases, with 10 bases left in between.

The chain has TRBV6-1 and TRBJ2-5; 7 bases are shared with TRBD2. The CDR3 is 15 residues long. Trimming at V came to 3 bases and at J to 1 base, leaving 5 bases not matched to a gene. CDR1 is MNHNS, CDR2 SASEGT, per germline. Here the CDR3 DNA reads TGTGCCAGCAGTGAGACGTCGGGGGGCCAAGAGACCCAGTACTTC. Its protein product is CASSETSGGQETQYF.

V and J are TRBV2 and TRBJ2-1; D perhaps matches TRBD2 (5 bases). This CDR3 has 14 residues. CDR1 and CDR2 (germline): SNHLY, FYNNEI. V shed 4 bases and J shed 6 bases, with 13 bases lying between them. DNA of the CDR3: TGTGCCAGCAGTGGGGCTAGCCCCCCCAATGAGCAGTTCTTC. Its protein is CASSGASPPNEQFF.

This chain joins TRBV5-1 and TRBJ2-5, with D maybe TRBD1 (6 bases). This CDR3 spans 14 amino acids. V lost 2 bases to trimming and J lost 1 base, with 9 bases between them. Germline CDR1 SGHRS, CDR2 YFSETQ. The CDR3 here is CASSFQGRQETQYF. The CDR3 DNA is TGCGCCAGCAGCTTCCAGGGGCGCCAAGAGACCCAGTACTTC.